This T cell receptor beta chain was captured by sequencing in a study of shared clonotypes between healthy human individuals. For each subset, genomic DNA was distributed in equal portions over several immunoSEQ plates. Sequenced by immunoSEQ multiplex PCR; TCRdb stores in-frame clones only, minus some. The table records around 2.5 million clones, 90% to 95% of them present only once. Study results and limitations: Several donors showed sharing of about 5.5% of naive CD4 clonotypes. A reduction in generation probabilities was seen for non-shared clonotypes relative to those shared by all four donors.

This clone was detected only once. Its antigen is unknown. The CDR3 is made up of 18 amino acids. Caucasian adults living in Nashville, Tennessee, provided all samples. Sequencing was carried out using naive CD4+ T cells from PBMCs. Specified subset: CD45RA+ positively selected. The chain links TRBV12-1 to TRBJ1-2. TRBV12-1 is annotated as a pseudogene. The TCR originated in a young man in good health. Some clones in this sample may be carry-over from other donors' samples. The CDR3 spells CASSPLNNESLANYGYTF. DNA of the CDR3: TGTGCCAGCAGCCCCCTTAACAACGAATCACTAGCCAACTATGGCTACACCTTC.